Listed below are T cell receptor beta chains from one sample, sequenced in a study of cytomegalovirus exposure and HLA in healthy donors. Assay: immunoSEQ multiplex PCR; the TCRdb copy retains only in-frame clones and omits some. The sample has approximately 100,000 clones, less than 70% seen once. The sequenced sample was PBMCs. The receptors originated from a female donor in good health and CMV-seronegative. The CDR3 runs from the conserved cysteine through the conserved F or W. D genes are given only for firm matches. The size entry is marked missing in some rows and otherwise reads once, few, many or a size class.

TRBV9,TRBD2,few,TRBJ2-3,TGTGCCAGCAGCACACTAGCGGGGGGCCCCACAGATACGCAGTATTTT,CASSTLAGGPTDTQYF
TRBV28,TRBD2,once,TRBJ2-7,TGTGCCAGCAGTTTTTCGGGGTTGACTAGCGGGAGGATCTACGAGCAGTACTTC,CASSFSGLTSGRIYEQYF
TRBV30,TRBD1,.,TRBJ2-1,TGTGCCTGGAGGGACAGGGGGGACAATGAGCAGTTCTTC,CAWRDRGDNEQFF
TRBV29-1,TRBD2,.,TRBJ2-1,TGCAGCGTTGAAGATCTGGCTAGCGGGACCTACAATGAGCAGTTCTTC,CSVEDLASGTYNEQFF
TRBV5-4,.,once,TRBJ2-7,TGTGCCAGCAGCCCGACAAATCGGCCCTTCGAGCAGTACTTC,CASSPTNRPFEQYF
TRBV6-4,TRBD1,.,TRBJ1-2,TGTGCCAGCAGTTCGGGACAGGGAGGCTACACCTTC,CASSSGQGGYTF
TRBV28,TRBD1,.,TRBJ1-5,TGTGCCAGCAGACCTTCGGGACAGGGGGATCAGCCCCAGCATTTT,CASRPSGQGDQPQHF
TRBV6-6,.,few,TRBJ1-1,TGTGCCAGCAGTGGAATAGGAGTCACTGAAGCTTTCTTT,CASSGIGVTEAFF
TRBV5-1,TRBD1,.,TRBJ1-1,TGCGCCAGCAGCCCGGGACAGGGGCAAGGAAACACTGAAGCTTTCTTT,CASSPGQGQGNTEAFF
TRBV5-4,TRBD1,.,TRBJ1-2,TGTGCCAGCAGCTTCACAGGGGGCGGGTACTATGGCTACACCTTC,CASSFTGGGYYGYTF
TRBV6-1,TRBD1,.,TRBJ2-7,TGTGCCAGCAGGCTGGGACAGCTTACCTACGAGCAGTACTTC,CASRLGQLTYEQYF
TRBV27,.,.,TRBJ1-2,TGTGCCAGCAGTCCCCGGTCGGTGCAATATGGCTACACCTTC,CASSPRSVQYGYTF
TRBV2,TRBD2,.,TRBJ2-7,TGTGCCAGCACCGGTGGACTAGCGGATTACGAGCAGTACTTC,CASTGGLADYEQYF
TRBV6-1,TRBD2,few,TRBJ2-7,TGTGCCAGCAGCCCAACTCGGGAGGTTGACGAGCAGTACTTC,CASSPTREVDEQYF
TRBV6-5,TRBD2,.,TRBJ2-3,TGTGCCACCAGGGAGGGGAGGGTCACAGATACGCAGTATTTT,CATREGRVTDTQYF
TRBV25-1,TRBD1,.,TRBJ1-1,TGTGCCAGCAGTTCAGGGGGCACTGAAGCTTTCTTT,CASSSGGTEAFF
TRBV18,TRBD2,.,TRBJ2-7,TGTGCCAGCGGAGCTAGCGGGAGGAGAGGGGAGCAGTACTTC,CASGASGRRGEQYF
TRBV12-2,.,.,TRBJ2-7,TGTGCAAGTCGGCAACGGACTAGCGGCTCCTACGAGCAGTACTTC,CASRQRTSGSYEQYF
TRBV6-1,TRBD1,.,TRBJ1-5,TGTGCCAGCAGTACGCGACAGGGGGCACGACAGCCCCAGCATTTT,CASSTRQGARQPQHF
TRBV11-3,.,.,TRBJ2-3,TGTGCCAGCAGCCCCCTCACCCAGGGAGATACGCAGTATTTT,CASSPLTQGDTQYF
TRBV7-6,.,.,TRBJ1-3,TGTGCCAGCAGCTTAGGACACTCTGGAAACACCATATATTTT,CASSLGHSGNTIYF
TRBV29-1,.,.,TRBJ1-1,TGCAGCGTTGAGAGGACTTTGAACACTGAAGCTTTCTTT,CSVERTLNTEAFF
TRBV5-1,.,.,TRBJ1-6,TGCGCCAGCAGCTTGGGCCAGTATAATTCACCCCTCCACTTT,CASSLGQYNSPLHF
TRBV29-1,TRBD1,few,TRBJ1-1,TGCAGCGTTGACCTAACAGGGGGGAATGAAGCTTTCTTT,CSVDLTGGNEAFF
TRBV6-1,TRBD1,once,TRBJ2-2,TGTGCCAGCAATTCAGGACAGGGGAACACCGGGGAGCTGTTTTTT,CASNSGQGNTGELFF
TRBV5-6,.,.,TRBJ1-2,TGTGCCAGCAGACGGGAGGGCAGCAACTATGGCTACACCTTC,CASRREGSNYGYTF
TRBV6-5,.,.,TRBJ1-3,TGTGCCAGCAGTTACTCCGTTGGGGGGAACGGAAACACCATATATTTT,CASSYSVGGNGNTIYF
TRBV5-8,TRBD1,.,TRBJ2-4,TGTGCCAGCAGCTTGCCAGGGACAGGCAAAAACATTCAGTACTTC,CASSLPGTGKNIQYF
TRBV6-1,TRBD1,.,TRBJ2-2,TGTGCCAGCAGTGCCGACAGGGCGAGCGGGGAGCTGTTTTTT,CASSADRASGELFF
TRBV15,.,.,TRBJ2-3,TGTGCCACCAGCCACCCCCGAGCGTGGGTGGACACAGATACGCAGTATTTT,CATSHPRAWVDTDTQYF
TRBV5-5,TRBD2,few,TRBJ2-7,TGTGCCAGCAGCATCTCGGGGGGGAGCTCCTACGAGCAGTACTTC,CASSISGGSSYEQYF
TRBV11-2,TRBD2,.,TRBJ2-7,TGTGCCAGCAGCTTGCTCGCTCCTAGCGGCTACGAGCAGTACTTC,CASSLLAPSGYEQYF
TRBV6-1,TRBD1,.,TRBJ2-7,TGTGCCAGCAGTCCCTCCGGGACAGGGGCCTACGAGCAGTACTTC,CASSPSGTGAYEQYF
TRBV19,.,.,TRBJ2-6,TGTGCCAGTAATCAGGTGTCTCTTCCGCTTTCTGGGGCCAACGTCCTGACTTTC,CASNQVSLPLSGANVLTF
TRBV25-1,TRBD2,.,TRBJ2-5,TGTGCCAGCAGCCGACTAGCGGAACAAGAGACCCAGTACTTC,CASSRLAEQETQYF
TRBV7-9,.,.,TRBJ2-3,TGTGCCAGCAGGCCGGGAGTCAGAATGCCGCAGTATTTT,CASRPGVRMPQYF
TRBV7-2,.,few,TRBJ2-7,TGTGCCAGCAGCTTAGTCGGCGGGTCCAGCTCCTACGAGCAGTACTTC,CASSLVGGSSSYEQYF
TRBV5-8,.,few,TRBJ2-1,TGTGCCAGCAGCATCCCGACACCCGAGCAGTTCTTC,CASSIPTPEQFF
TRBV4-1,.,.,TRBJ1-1,TGCGCCAGCAGCCAAAATCAGGGAGGGGACACTGAAGCTTTCTTT,CASSQNQGGDTEAFF
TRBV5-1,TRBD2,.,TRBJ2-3,TGCGCCAGCAGCATGGTAGCGGGTACTAGCACAGATACGCAGTATTTT,CASSMVAGTSTDTQYF
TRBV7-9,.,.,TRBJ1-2,TGTGCCAGCAGCTTCTTGACAACCTCAGATGGCTACACCTTC,CASSFLTTSDGYTF
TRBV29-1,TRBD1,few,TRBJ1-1,TGCAGCGTTTGGGACAGGGTCAACACTGAAGCTTTCTTT,CSVWDRVNTEAFF
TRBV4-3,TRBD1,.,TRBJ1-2,TGCGCCAGCAGCCAAGGACAGGGTAATGGCTACACCTTC,CASSQGQGNGYTF
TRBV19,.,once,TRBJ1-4,TGTGCCAGTGTTAACAGTAGGGGAGAAAAACTGTTTTTT,CASVNSRGEKLFF
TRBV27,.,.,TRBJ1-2,TGTGCCAGCAGTTCCAGACCCGGTTGGAGTGGCTACACCTTC,CASSSRPGWSGYTF
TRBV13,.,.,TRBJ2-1,TGTGCCAGCATTCAATTTGGGGCGGGGAATGAGCAGTTCTTC,CASIQFGAGNEQFF
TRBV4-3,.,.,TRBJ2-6,TGCGCCAGCAGCCAAGATTCTACGGCTGGGGCCAACGTCCTGACTTTC,CASSQDSTAGANVLTF
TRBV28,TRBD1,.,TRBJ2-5,TGTGCCAGCAGCTCCTCCTGGGACAGGGATCAAGAGACCCAGTACTTC,CASSSSWDRDQETQYF